This T cell receptor (beta chain) was captured in a study of CD4 and CD8 cells across lung adenocarcinoma regions. TCRdb analysed the PCR reads with MiXCR anew, one entry per CDR3 protein. The table has fewer than 15,000 distinct CDR3 sequences, about 56% seen once; the top ten hold around 34%. Donors had localized lung adenocarcinoma, a non-small cell lung cancer. The CDR3 has 15 residues. Germline lookup yields CDR1 MNHNS and CDR2 SASEGT. Sequenced sample: CD8+ T cells from the margin of a lung tumor. This chain links TRBV6-1 with TRBJ2-1; TRBD1 matches at 7 bases. The assigned J gene may be wrong: the sequence end matches TRBJ2-5 better. This TCR was sampled from a female donor with lung adenocarcinoma. The CD4 and CD8 labels of this study may be unreliable. The CDR3 DNA follows: TGTGCCAGCAGCATAATGAGGGGGCAGGGGGAGACCCAGTACTTC. Its translation: CASSIMRGQGETQYF.